A single TCR beta chain is shown here with its context. As for time point: pretreatment peripheral blood. Germline V gene data show CDR1 as MNHNS and CDR2 as SASEGT. The V end was cut by 1 base, the J end by 3 bases, with 9 bases between. The CDR3 sequence is 14 residues long. The data originate from a study of PD-L1 blockade in urothelial cancer. In each PCR, synthetic TCR analog templates were spiked in. Data came from immunoSEQ multiplex PCR; TCRdb stores just in-frame clones and leaves some out. The table includes tens of thousands of clones, around 87% detected once. The source is a man aged 55 to 70 with urothelial cancer. J is TRBJ1-1 and V is TRBV6-1; D not resolved. The source material was PBMCs, sampled around atezolizumab (anti-PD-L1) treatment. CDR3 amino acids: CASSEEGSDTEAFF. The CDR3 DNA reads as TGTGCCAGCAGTGAAGAAGGGAGCGACACTGAAGCTTTCTTT.